This T cell receptor (beta chain) came from a study of OX40 agonist ivuxolimab in advanced cancers. The protocol was immunoSEQ multiplex PCR, while the TCRdb copy is restricted to in-frame clones and leaves out a portion. This sample carries more than 60,000 clones, around 83% of them seen once, and the ten largest clones take around 3.5%. At cycle 4 day 1, cycle 7 day 1, and baseline, blood was sampled. Germline V gene data show CDR1 as MNHEY and CDR2 as SMNVEV (reference sequence). Trimming stripped 3 bases from V and 0 bases from J, with 9 bases between. The CDR3 spans 15 residues. The chain uses TRBV27 and TRBJ1-5; the D is unclear. The sample was CD4+ or CD8+ T cells sorted from blood, taken in a trial of the OX40 agonist ivuxolimab. The TCR comes from an adult with an advanced solid tumor such as melanoma, head and neck, liver or kidney cancer. DNA of the CDR3: TGTGCCAGCAGTTTCGCGCCGTATAGCAATCAGCCCCAGCATTTT. Its translation is CASSFAPYSNQPQHF.